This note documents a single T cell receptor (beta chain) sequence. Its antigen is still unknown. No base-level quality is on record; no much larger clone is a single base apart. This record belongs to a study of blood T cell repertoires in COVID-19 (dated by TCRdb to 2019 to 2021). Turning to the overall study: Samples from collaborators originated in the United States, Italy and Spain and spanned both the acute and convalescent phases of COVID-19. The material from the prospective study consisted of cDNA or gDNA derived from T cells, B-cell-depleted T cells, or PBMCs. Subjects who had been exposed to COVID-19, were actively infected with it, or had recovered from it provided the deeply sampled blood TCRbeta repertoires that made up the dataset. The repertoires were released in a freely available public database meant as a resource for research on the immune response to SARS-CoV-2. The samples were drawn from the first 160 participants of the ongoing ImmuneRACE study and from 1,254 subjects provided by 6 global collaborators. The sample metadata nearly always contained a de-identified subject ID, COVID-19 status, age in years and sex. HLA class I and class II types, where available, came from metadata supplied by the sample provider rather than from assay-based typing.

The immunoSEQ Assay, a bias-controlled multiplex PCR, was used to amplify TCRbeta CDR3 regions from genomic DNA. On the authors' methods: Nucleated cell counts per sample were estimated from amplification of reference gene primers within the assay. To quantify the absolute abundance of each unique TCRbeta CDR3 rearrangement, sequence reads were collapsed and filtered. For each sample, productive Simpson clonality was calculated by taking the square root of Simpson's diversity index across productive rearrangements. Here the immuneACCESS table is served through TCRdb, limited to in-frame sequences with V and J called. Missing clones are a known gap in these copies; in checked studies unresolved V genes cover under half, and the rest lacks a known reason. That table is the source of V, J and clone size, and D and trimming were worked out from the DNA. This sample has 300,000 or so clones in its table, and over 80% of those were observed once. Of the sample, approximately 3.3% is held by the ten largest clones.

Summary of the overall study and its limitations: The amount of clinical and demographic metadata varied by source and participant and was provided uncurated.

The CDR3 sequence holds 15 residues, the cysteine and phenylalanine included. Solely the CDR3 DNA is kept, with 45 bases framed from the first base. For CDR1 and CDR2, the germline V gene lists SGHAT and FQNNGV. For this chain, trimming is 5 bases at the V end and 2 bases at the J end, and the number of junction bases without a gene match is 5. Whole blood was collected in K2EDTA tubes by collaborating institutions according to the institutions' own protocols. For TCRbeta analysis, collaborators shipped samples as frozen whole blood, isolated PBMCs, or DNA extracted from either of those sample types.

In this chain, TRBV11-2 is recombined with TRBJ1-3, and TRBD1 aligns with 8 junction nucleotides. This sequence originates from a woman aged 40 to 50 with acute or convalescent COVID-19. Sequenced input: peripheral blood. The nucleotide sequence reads TGTGCCAGCAGCCGGGAACAGGGGGCTGGAAACACCATATATTTT. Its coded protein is CASSREQGAGNTIYF.